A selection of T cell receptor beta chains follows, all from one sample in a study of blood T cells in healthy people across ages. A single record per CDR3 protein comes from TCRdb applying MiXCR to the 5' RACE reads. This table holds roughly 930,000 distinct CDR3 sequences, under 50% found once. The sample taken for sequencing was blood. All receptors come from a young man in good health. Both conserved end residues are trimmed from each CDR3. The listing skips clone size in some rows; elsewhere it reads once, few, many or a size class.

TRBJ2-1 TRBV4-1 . ASSQPETGNEQF
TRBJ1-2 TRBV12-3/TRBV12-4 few ASQNDRGGYT
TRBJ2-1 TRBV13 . ASSLRTSGGEQF
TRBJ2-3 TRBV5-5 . ASSTGTGTDTQY
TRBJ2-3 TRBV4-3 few ASSQDWRGADTQY
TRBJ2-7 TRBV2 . ASSEETGTYEQY
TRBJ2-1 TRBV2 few ASSGGFGGGLNEQF
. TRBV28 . ASRTGDSEQY
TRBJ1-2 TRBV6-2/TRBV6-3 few ASSRETHGYT
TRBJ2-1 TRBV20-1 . SARDPQGAIYEQF
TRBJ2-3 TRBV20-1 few SASLHGTDTQY
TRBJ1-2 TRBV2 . ASSESGQGAGYT
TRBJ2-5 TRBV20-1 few SAISSGTGGETQY
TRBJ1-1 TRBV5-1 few ASSLDGPEAF
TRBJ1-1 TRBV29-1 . SAMTGPALEAF
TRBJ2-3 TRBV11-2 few ASSTRQKADTQY
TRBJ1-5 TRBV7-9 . ASSFSRDRPNQPQH
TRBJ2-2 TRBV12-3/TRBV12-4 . ASTKTGPRTGTGELF
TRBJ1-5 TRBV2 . ASSVLANQPQH
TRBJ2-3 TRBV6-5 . ASSFGLGLAGTSTDTQY
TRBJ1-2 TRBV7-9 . ASNKGGSRNYGYT
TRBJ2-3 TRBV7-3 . ASSLTMHTDTQY
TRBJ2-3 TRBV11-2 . ASSRLIAGSTDTQY
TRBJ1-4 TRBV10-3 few AISGEHNEKLF
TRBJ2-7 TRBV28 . ASSPGQAGFDEQY
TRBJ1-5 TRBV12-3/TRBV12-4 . ASSRPGVNQPQH
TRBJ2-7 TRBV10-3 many AISDTSYEQY
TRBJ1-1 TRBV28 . ASSAQGSLQAF
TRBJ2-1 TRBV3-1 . ASSQSDREF
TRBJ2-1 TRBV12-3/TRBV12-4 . ASSSSPEAYNEQF
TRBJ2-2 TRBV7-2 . ASIMELAGGAGELF
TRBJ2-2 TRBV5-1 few ASSFGSLASDTGELF
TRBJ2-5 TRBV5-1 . ASSSLTGGMETQY
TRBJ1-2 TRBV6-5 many ASSPTKTYGYT
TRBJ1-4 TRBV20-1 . SARDYRGDGEKLF